Presented here are 30 T cell receptor beta chains from one specimen sequenced in a study of T cells after yellow fever vaccination. TCRdb analysed the 5' RACE reads with MiXCR anew, one entry per CDR3 protein. The sample contains 500,000 to 550,000 distinct CDR3 sequences, 21% of which appear only once. The sequences come from PBMCs, collected roughly 20 days after the first yellow fever vaccination. Source of these receptors: a man between 18 and 29 years old who received the YFV17D yellow fever vaccine.

V is TRBV7-6 and J is TRBJ2-1, with 7 bases lining up with TRBD1. Germline CDR1 SGHVS, CDR2 FNYEAQ. The V gene end was trimmed by 3 bases and the J gene end by 4 bases; junction bases not matched to a gene: 21. This CDR3 is built from 20 residues. CDR3 in DNA: TGTGCCAGCAGCTTCCAACGGGGACAGAGTATGGTGGACCTTTACAATGAGCAGTTCTTC. Its translation: CASSFQRGQSMVDLYNEQFF.

The chain is built from TRBV20-1 and TRBJ1-6; D remains ambiguous. Trimming removed 3 bases at V and 0 bases at J, with 15 bases between. Germline V gene sequence: CDR1 DFQATT, CDR2 SNEGSKA (reference sequence). This CDR3 has 17 residues. The CDR3 nucleotides are TGCAGTGCTAGCTTAAACACCGCTCGCTCCTATAATTCACCCCTCCACTTT. It specifies CSASLNTARSYNSPLHF.

The CDR3 DNA follows: TGTGCCAGCAGCCAAGATAGCGGCTATACGCAGTATTTT. Translated, it gives CASSQDSGYTQYF. V gene TRBV4-2 combines with J gene TRBJ2-3; D might be TRBD2 (6 bases). This CDR3 is built from 13 residues. Germline lookup yields CDR1 LGHNA and CDR2 YNFKEQ. Trimming stripped 0 bases from V and 7 bases from J, with 8 bases between.

This clonotype was counted a few times. The chain is built from TRBV7-2 and TRBJ2-3; 9 bases map to TRBD1. Germline-derived CDR1 and CDR2 are SGHTA and FQGNSA. V dropped 1 base and J dropped 0; count of bases not matched to a gene: 2. This CDR3 is 16 amino acids long. The CDR3 nucleotides read TGTGCCAGCAGCTTAGTCGGGACAGGGAGCACAGATACGCAGTATTTT. Protein product: CASSLVGTGSTDTQYF. Full variable domain (missing parts from reference TRBV7-2 and TRBJ2-3): GAGVSQSPSNKVTEKGKDVELRCDPISGHTALYWYRQSLGQGLEFLIYFQGNSAPDKSGLPSDRFSAERTGGSVSTLTIQRTQQEDSAVYLCASSLVGTGSTDTQYFGPGTRLTVL.

This clonotype has more than one count but fewer than ten. The chain joins TRBV18 to TRBJ2-3; 11 bases are shared with TRBD1. This CDR3 contains 15 residues. Germline CDR1 KGHSH, CDR2 LQKENI. J was trimmed by 5 bases and V by 1 base; bases with no gene match: 2. The CDR3 DNA reads TGTGCCAGCTCACCACTGGGACAGGGGGTAGATACGCAGTATTTT. Translated: CASSPLGQGVDTQYF.

The V gene is TRBV4-3, the J gene TRBJ1-1; D unresolved. The CDR3 has 14 amino acids. Deletions cut 4 bases from V and 6 bases from J, with 15 bases between. Looked up from germline, CDR1 is LGHNA and CDR2 is YSLEER. For the CDR3, the DNA is TGCGCCAGCAGCCTTGGGTACGGGTTCCCTGAAGCTTTCTTT. Protein sequence: CASSLGYGFPEAFF.

The chain combines TRBV7-9 with TRBJ1-4; the D gene is possibly TRBD1 (5 bases). The CDR3 covers 13 residues. Trimming removed 9 bases from V and 5 bases from J, with 13 bases in between. The germline gives CDR1 SEHNR, CDR2 FQNEAQ (reference sequence). The chain's CDR3 is CASRQGLNEKLFF. CDR3 DNA: TGTGCCAGTCGGCAGGGATTAAATGAAAAACTGTTTTTT.

The V gene is TRBV5-4, the J gene TRBJ1-1; no clear D. Trimming cost V 5 bases and J 1 base, with 12 bases left between them. There are 14 residues in the CDR3. Germline values: CDR1 SGHNT, CDR2 YYREEE (reference sequence). The DNA of the CDR3 is TGTGCCAGCAGGGCAGCGTGGGGGAACACTGAAGCTTTCTTT. This sequence encodes CASRAAWGNTEAFF.

This clonotype was counted between two and nine times. The rearrangement uses TRBV7-2 and TRBJ2-2, with 11 bases fitting TRBD2. Trimming took 4 bases from V and 0 from J; bases not matched to a gene: 4. The CDR3 totals 17 residues. Germline V gene sequence: CDR1 SGHTA, CDR2 FQGNSA. In nucleotides, the CDR3 is TGTGCCAGCAGCTCGACTAGCGGGAATTCGAACACCGGGGAGCTGTTTTTT. Its translation is CASSSTSGNSNTGELFF.

The chain links TRBV7-2 to TRBJ1-3; possible D gene TRBD1, 6 bases. Germline V gene lookup returns CDR1 SGHTA and CDR2 FQGNSA. The CDR3 covers 16 residues. V lost 4 bases and J 1 base, leaving 14 bases between the germline ends. In DNA form, the CDR3 reads TGTGCCAGCAGCTCGGCGACAGGTCCTTCTGGAAACACCATATATTTT. Translating gives CASSSATGPSGNTIYF.

V and J are TRBV7-2 and TRBJ2-3; 8 bases agree with TRBD1. J gave up 7 bases and V 3 bases, and 6 bases lay outside the gene matches. The CDR3 has 14 residues. CDR1 and CDR2 (germline): SGHTA, FQGNSA. Here the CDR3 DNA reads TGTGCCAGCAGCTTTGGACAGGGTGGAAATACGCAGTATTTT. This sequence encodes CASSFGQGGNTQYF. Complete variable domain (other parts from reference TRBV7-2 and TRBJ2-3): GAGVSQSPSNKVTEKGKDVELRCDPISGHTALYWYRQSLGQGLEFLIYFQGNSAPDKSGLPSDRFSAERTGGSVSTLTIQRTQQEDSAVYLCASSFGQGGNTQYFGPGTRLTVL.

This clonotype has a handful of counts. The rearrangement links TRBV20-1 to TRBJ1-1; a weak D match, TRBD1 (6 bases). CDR1 is DFQATT, CDR2 SNEGSKA, per germline (reference sequence). The CDR3 has 15 residues. V lost 1 base, J lost 3 bases, and 15 bases lay in between. Here the CDR3 DNA reads TGCAGTGCTAGAGGAGGGGGGGCCGGATACACTGAAGCTTTCTTT. Encoded protein: CSARGGGAGYTEAFF.

This chain links TRBV3-1 with TRBJ2-1; 10 positions match TRBD1. The germline V gene encodes CDR1 LGHDT and CDR2 YNNKEL (reference sequence). V dropped 2 bases and J dropped 8; count of bases not matched to a gene: 6. The CDR3 is made up of 15 amino acids. The CDR3 sequence: CASSQRDRGADEQFF. The CDR3 DNA is TGTGCCAGCAGCCAAAGGGACAGGGGTGCGGATGAGCAGTTCTTC.

The gene calls are TRBV7-9 and TRBJ1-4; no firm D call. V dropped 2 bases and J dropped 0 bases, with 13 bases sitting between them. CDR1 and CDR2 from the germline V gene are SEHNR and FQNEAQ (reference sequence). The CDR3 covers 17 residues. In DNA, the CDR3 is TGTGCCAGCAGCTTAAGGAAAGTAACTGCAACTAATGAAAAACTGTTTTTT. It codes for CASSLRKVTATNEKLFF.

The chain employs TRBV7-2 and TRBJ2-7; the D gene could be TRBD1 or TRBD2 (5 bases each). Trimming cost V 7 bases and J 4 bases, with 17 bases left between them. CDR1 and CDR2 from the germline V gene are SGHTA and FQGNSA. The CDR3 covers 14 residues. CDR3 DNA sequence: TGTGCCAGCACGCCGGGGCCGCCTTTTTACGAGCAGTACGTC. It encodes CASTPGPPFYEQYV.

The sample holds many counts of this clonotype. This chain joins TRBV5-1 and TRBJ1-1; D not certain. Deletions cut 0 bases from V and 5 bases from J, with 8 bases between. The CDR3 is made up of 13 amino acids. The germline gives CDR1 SGHRS, CDR2 YFSETQ. This CDR3 is CASSLAVRTEAFF. The CDR3 DNA reads as TGCGCCAGCAGCTTGGCGGTGCGGACTGAAGCTTTCTTT.

This chain joins TRBV27 and TRBJ2-5; maybe TRBD2 (6 bases). Germline V CDR1 and CDR2: MNHEY, SMNVEV (reference sequence). The V end was cut by 4 bases, the J end by 1 base, with 13 bases between. CDR3 length: 15 amino acids. In DNA form, the CDR3 reads TGTGCCAGCAGTTCCTGGGGGAGGTCCCAAGAGACCCAGTACTTC. Amino acids: CASSSWGRSQETQYF.

For the CDR3, the DNA is TGTGCCAGCGTACTTTGGACAGCTGCAACTAATGAAAAACTGTTTTTT. It encodes CASVLWTAATNEKLFF. This chain links TRBV6-5 with TRBJ1-4, with D possibly TRBD1 on 6 matching bases. Germline V gene data show CDR1 as MNHEY and CDR2 as SVGAGI. V lost 8 bases and J lost 0, with 16 bases in between. This CDR3 region has 16 residues.

The V gene is TRBV20-1, the J gene TRBJ2-5; 9 positions match TRBD1. J was trimmed by 3 bases and V by 6 bases; bases with no gene match: 8. Germline CDR1 reads DFQATT; CDR2 reads SNEGSKA (reference sequence). The CDR3 has 14 amino acids. The chain's CDR3 is CSADRDRAKETQYF. DNA of the CDR3: TGCAGTGCCGACCGGGACAGGGCCAAAGAGACCCAGTACTTC.

This clonotype was observed a handful of times. This chain connects TRBV6-2 or TRBV6-3 to TRBJ2-1, with D perhaps TRBD2 (5 bases). The CDR3 consists of 14 residues. Looked up from germline, CDR1 is MNHEY and CDR2 is SVGEGT. V was cut by 7 bases and J by 8 bases, with 18 bases left in between. The chain's CDR3 is CASIRTRVSDEQFF. In nucleotides, the CDR3 is TGTGCCAGCATCCGAACGCGGGTCTCGGATGAGCAGTTCTTC.

The chain recombines TRBV20-1 with TRBJ1-1, with a tentative D call TRBD1 (5 bases). Trimming took off 6 bases at V and 6 bases at J, with 17 bases between the two ends. Per the germline V gene, CDR1 is DFQATT and CDR2 is SNEGSKA (reference sequence). The CDR3 is made up of 13 amino acids. The chain's CDR3 is CSAKGSGIPEAFF. Here the CDR3 DNA reads TGCAGTGCCAAAGGTTCAGGGATCCCTGAAGCTTTCTTT.

CDR3 residues: CASSLGYRLATGELFF. CDR3 in DNA: TGTGCCAGCAGCTTGGGGTACAGGCTTGCCACCGGGGAGCTGTTTTTT. The rearrangement links TRBV5-6 to TRBJ2-2, with TRBD1 as a possible D gene (5 bases). The V and J ends lost 0 bases and 4 bases respectively, with 13 bases between them. Germline CDR1 is SGHDT and CDR2 is YYEEEE. The CDR3 runs 16 residues.

This clonotype showed up just a few times. The gene calls are TRBV7-9 and TRBJ1-6, with 8 bases aligning to TRBD1. The germline V gene has CDR1 SEHNR and CDR2 FQNEAQ (reference sequence). The CDR3 covers 15 residues. J lost 9 bases, V lost 5 bases, and 9 bases had no gene match. The CDR3 loop reads CASSPLTGEASPLHF. In DNA form, the CDR3 reads TGTGCCAGCAGCCCCCTGACAGGGGAGGCTTCACCCCTCCACTTT.

J is TRBJ2-7 and V is TRBV27; 10 bases match TRBD2. Trimming removed 6 bases from V and 5 bases from J; junction bases left unmatched: 10. The CDR3 totals 15 residues. Germline V CDR1 and CDR2: MNHEY, SMNVEV (reference sequence). CDR3 region: CASSPPGLAENEQYF. The DNA of the CDR3 is TGTGCCAGCAGCCCCCCAGGACTAGCGGAAAACGAGCAGTACTTC.

This clonotype has more than one count but fewer than ten. This chain connects TRBV11-2 to TRBJ2-5; D ambiguous. Germline V CDR1 and CDR2: SGHAT, FQNNGV. CDR3 size: 13 residues. V was pared by 2 bases and J by 0 bases, with 4 bases between. CDR3 sequence reads: CASSLNHQETQYF. Written as DNA, the CDR3 is TGTGCCAGCAGCTTAAATCACCAAGAGACCCAGTACTTC.

The chain carries TRBV3-1 and TRBJ1-4, with 10 positions matching TRBD1. Per the germline V gene, CDR1 is LGHDT and CDR2 is YNNKEL (reference sequence). J gave up 7 bases and V 5 bases, and 7 bases lay outside the gene matches. CDR3 length: 15 amino acids. CDR3 in DNA: TGTGCCAGCAGCACCCGGGACAGGGGTTTTGAAAAACTGTTTTTT. This sequence encodes CASSTRDRGFEKLFF. Combining the CDR3 with reference TRBV3-1 and TRBJ1-4 gives the whole variable domain DTAVSQTPKYLVTQMGNDKSIKCEQNLGHDTMYWYKQDSKKFLKIMFSYNNKELIINETVPNRFSPKSPDKAHLNLHINSLELGDSAVYFCASSTRDRGFEKLFFGSGTQLSVL.

This clonotype was counted between two and nine times. The chain uses TRBV4-1 and TRBJ1-5, with D maybe TRBD1 (5 bases). Trimming removed 1 base from V and 0 bases from J, with 19 bases in between. This CDR3 is built from 19 residues. The germline CDR1 and CDR2 sequences are MGHRA and YSYEKL. CDR3 loop: CASSQGGLGREYSNQPQHF. The DNA of the CDR3 is TGCGCCAGCAGCCAAGGGGGATTAGGCAGGGAATATAGCAATCAGCCCCAGCATTTT.

The V gene is TRBV12-3 or TRBV12-4, the J gene TRBJ1-2, with a weak D call TRBD1 (5 bases). The CDR3 contains 13 residues. The V end was cut by 1 base, the J end by 8 bases, with 11 bases between. CDR3 DNA sequence: TGTGCCAGCAGTTTAGACAGGAGAAGGGGCTACACCTTC. Translating it yields CASSLDRRRGYTF.

This clonotype has at least ten counts. The chain employs TRBV29-1 and TRBJ2-1; tentative D call: TRBD1 (5 bases). Germline V CDR1 and CDR2: SQVTM, ANQGSEA. V was clipped by 4 bases and J by 0 bases, with 10 bases between them. The CDR3 runs 14 residues. The CDR3 region has the DNA TGCAGCGTTGGGGATAGGGGCTCCTACAATGAGCAGTTCTTC. Translation: CSVGDRGSYNEQFF.

This rearrangement joins TRBV7-9 to TRBJ1-1, with a weak D call TRBD1 (5 bases). The V gene's germline CDR1 is SEHNR and CDR2 FQNEAQ (reference sequence). CDR3 length equals 14 residues. V lost 6 bases to trimming and J lost 1 base, with 12 bases between them. CDR3 DNA sequence: TGTGCCAGCAGACCACAGGTCGGGAACACTGAAGCTTTCTTT. Protein product: CASRPQVGNTEAFF.